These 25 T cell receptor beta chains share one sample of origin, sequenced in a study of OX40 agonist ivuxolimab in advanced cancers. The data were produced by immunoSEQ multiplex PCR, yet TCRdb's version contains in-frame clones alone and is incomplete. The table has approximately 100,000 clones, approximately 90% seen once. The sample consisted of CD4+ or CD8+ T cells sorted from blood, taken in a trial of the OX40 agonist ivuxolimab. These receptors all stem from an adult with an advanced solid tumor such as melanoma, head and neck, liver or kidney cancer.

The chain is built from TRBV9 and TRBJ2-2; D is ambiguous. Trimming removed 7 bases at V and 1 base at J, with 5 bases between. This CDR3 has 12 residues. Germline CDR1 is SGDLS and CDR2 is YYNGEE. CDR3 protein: CASGVNTGELFF. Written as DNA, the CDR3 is TGTGCCAGCGGGGTGAACACCGGGGAGCTGTTTTTT. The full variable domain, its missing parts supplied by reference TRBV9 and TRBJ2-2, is DSGVTQTPKHLITATGQRVTLRCSPRSGDLSVYWYQQSLDQGLQFLIQYYNGEERAKGNILERFSAQQFPDLHSELNLSSLELGDSALYFCASGVNTGELFFGEGSRLTVL.

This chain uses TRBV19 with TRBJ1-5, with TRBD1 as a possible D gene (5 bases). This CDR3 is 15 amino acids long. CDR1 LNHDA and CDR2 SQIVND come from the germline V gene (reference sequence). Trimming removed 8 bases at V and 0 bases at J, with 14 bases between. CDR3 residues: CASAPQGASNQPQHF. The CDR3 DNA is TGTGCCAGTGCTCCCCAGGGCGCTAGCAATCAGCCCCAGCATTTT. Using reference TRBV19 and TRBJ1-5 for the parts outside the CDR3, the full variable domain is DGGITQSPKYLFRKEGQNVTLSCEQNLNHDAMYWYRQDPGQGLRLIYYSQIVNDFQKGDIAEGYSVSREKKESFPLTVTSAQKNPTAFYLCASAPQGASNQPQHFGDGTRLSIL.

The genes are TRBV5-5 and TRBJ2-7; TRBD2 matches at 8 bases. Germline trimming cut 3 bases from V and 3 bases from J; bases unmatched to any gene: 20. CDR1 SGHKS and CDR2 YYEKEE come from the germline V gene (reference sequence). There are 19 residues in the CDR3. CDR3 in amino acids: CASSSPGGGGGPRDYEQYF. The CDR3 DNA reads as TGTGCCAGCAGCTCCCCCGGGGGTGGCGGGGGGCCTAGGGACTACGAGCAGTACTTC.

In DNA, the CDR3 is TGTGCCAGCAGTGAGGCTTGGGTGTTCGCGAACACCGGGGAGCTGTTTTTT. The encoded protein is CASSEAWVFANTGELFF. V gene TRBV6-1 combines with J gene TRBJ2-2; no definite D call. The CDR3 runs 17 residues. V was trimmed by 3 bases and J by 0 bases, leaving 14 bases between them. Germline CDR1 MNHNS, CDR2 SASEGT.

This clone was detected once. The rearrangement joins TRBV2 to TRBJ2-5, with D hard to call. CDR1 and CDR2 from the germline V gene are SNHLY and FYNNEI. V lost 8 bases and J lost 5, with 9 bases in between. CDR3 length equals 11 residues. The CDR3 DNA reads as TGTGCCAGCCGGTCGGGTGAGACCCAGTACTTC. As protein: CASRSGETQYF.

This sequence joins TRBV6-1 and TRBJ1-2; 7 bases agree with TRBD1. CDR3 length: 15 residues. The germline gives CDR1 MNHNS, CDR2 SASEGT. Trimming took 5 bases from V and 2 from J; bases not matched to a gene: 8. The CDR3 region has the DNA TGTGCCAGCAGTAGGACAGGTTCCAGCAACTATGGCTACACCTTC. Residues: CASSRTGSSNYGYTF.

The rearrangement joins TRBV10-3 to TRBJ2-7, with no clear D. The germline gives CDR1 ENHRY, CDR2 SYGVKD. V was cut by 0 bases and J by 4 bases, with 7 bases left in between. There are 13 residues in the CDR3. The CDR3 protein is CAISESRGYEQYF. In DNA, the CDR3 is TGTGCCATCAGTGAGTCGAGAGGATACGAGCAGTACTTC.

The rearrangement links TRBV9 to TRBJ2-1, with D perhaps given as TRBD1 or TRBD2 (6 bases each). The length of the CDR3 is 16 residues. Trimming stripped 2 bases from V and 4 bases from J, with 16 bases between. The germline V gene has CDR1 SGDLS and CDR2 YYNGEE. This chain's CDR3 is CASSVSTRGPYNEQFF. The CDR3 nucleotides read TGTGCCAGCAGCGTCTCCACCCGGGGGCCGTACAATGAGCAGTTCTTC.

As DNA, the CDR3 is TGTGCCAGCAGGGAGAAGAGGACAGGGTTCGGCTACACCTTC. Translating gives CASREKRTGFGYTF. The chain joins TRBV6-5 to TRBJ1-2; TRBD1 aligns across 8 bases. The V and J ends lost 6 bases and 8 bases, in that order; junction bases with no gene match: 11. The germline CDR1 and CDR2 sequences are MNHEY and SVGAGI. The CDR3 runs to 14 residues.

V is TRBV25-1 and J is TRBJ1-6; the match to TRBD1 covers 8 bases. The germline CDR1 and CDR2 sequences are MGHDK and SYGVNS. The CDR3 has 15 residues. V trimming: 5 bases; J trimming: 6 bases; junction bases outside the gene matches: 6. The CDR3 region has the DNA TGTGCCAGCAGTCTGGGACAGGCCGGTAATTCACCCCTCCACTTT. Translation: CASSLGQAGNSPLHF.

The chain's CDR3 is CASSLEGGQSYGYTF. CDR3 bases: TGTGCCAGCAGCTTGGAGGGGGGACAGTCCTATGGCTACACCTTC. This sequence joins TRBV5-4 and TRBJ1-2; TRBD1 matches 7 bases. J lost 4 bases, V lost 0 bases, and 6 bases had no gene match. There are 15 residues in the CDR3. Germline V lookup: CDR1 SGHNT, CDR2 YYREEE (reference sequence).

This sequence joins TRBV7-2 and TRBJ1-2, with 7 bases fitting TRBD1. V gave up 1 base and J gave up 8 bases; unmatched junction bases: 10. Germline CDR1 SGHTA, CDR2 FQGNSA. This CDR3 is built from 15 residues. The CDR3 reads CASSLGLTGIQGYTF. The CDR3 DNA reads TGTGCCAGCAGCTTAGGATTGACAGGGATTCAGGGCTACACCTTC.

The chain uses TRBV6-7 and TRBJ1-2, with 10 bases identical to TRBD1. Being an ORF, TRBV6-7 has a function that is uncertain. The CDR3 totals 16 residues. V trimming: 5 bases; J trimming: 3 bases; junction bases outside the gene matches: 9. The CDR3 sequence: CASSPSDRGRDYGYTF. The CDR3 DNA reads TGTGCCAGCAGTCCTTCCGACAGGGGGCGCGACTATGGCTACACCTTC.

CDR3 loop: CASSLAPTTNTGELFF. The CDR3 DNA sequence: TGTGCCAGCAGCTTAGCGCCGACTACGAACACCGGGGAGCTGTTTTTT. This chain joins TRBV7-9 and TRBJ2-2, with D tentatively TRBD2 (5 bases). The CDR3 extends over 16 amino acids. Germline assignment: CDR1 SEHNR and CDR2 FQNEAQ (reference sequence). V shed 0 bases and J shed 0 bases, with 8 bases lying between them.

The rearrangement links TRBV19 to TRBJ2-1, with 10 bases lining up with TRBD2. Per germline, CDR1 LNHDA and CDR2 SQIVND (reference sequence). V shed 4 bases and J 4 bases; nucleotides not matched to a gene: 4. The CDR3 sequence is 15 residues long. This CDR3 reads CASSRTSGLYNEQFF. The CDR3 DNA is TGTGCCAGTAGTAGGACTAGCGGTCTTTACAATGAGCAGTTCTTC. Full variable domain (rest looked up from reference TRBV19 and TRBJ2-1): DGGITQSPKYLFRKEGQNVTLSCEQNLNHDAMYWYRQDPGQGLRLIYYSQIVNDFQKGDIAEGYSVSREKKESFPLTVTSAQKNPTAFYLCASSRTSGLYNEQFFGPGTRLTVL.

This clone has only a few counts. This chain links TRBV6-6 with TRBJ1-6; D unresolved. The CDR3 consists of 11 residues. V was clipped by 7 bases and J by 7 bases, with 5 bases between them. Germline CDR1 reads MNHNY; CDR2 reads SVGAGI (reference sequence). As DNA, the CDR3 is TGTGCCAGCACAATGAATTCACCCCTCCACTTT. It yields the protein CASTMNSPLHF.

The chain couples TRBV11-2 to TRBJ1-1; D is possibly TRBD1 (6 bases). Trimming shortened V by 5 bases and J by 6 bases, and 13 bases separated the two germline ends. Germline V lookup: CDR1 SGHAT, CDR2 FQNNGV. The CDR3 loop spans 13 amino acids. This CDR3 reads CASSGQGWAEAFF. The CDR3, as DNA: TGTGCCAGCAGCGGGCAGGGGTGGGCTGAAGCTTTCTTT.

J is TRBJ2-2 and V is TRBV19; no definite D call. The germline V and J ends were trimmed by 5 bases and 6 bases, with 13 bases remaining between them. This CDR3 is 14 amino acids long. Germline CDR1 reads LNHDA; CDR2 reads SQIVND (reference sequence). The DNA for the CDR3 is TGTGCCAGTAGTGTGGACGGATTTGCCGGGGAGCTGTTTTTT. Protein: CASSVDGFAGELFF.

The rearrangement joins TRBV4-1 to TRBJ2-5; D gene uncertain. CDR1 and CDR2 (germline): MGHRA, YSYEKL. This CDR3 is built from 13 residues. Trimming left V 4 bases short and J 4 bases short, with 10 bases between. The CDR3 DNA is TGCGCCAGCAGCCTCCTACTCGGAGAGACCCAGTACTTC. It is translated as CASSLLLGETQYF.

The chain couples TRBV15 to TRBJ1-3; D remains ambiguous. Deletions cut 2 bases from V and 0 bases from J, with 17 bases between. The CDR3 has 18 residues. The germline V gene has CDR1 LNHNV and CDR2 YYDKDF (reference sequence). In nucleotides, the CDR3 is TGTGCCACCAGCAGACCCCCCGACGAACAGATCTCTGGAAACACCATATATTTT. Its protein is CATSRPPDEQISGNTIYF.

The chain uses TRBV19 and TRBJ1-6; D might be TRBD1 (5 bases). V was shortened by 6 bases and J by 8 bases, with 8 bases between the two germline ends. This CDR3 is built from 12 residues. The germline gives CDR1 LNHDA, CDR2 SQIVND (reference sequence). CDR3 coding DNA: TGTGCCAGTAGCAGAGGGGATTCACCCCTCCACTTT. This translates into CASSRGDSPLHF.

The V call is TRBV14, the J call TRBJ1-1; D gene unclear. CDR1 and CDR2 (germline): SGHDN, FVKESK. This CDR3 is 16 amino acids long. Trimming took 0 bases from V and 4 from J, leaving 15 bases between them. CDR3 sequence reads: CASSQDLPGGGTEAFF. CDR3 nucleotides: TGTGCCAGCAGCCAAGATCTTCCTGGAGGAGGCACTGAAGCTTTCTTT.

DNA for the CDR3: TGTGCCAGCAGTGAAGTAGTGACAGCAAACTATGGCTACACCTTC. Encoded protein: CASSEVVTANYGYTF. The chain links TRBV6-1 to TRBJ1-2; weak D call: TRBD1 (5 bases). Deletions cut 1 base from V and 2 bases from J, with 11 bases between. Germline V gives CDR1 MNHNS, CDR2 SASEGT. The CDR3 covers 15 residues.

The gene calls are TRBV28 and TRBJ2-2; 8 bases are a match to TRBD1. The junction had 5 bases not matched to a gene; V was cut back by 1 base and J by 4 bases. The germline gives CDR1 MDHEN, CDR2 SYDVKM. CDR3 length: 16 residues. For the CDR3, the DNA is TGTGCCAGCAGTTTATTTGGACAGGGTGTCACCGGGGAGCTGTTTTTT. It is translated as CASSLFGQGVTGELFF.

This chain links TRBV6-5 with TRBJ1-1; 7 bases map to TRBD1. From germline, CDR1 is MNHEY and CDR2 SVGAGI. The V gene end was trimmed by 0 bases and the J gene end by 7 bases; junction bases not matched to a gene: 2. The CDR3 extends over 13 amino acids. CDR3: CASSYSGGFEAFF. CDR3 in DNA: TGTGCCAGCAGTTACTCAGGGGGCTTTGAAGCTTTCTTT.